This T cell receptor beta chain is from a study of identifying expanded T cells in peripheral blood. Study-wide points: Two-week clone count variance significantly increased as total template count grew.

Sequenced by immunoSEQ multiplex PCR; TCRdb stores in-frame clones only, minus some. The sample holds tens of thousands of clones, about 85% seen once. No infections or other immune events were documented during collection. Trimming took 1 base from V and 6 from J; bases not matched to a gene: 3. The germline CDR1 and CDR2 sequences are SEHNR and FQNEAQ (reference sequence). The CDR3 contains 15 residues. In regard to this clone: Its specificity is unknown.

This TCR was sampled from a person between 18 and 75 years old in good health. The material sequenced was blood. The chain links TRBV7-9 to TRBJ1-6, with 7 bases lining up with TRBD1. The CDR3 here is CASSLDRGPNSPLHF. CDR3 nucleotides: TGTGCCAGCAGCTTAGACAGGGGTCCTAATTCACCCCTCCACTTT.